The 19 T cell receptor beta chains given below trace back to one sample, sequenced in a study of cytomegalovirus exposure and HLA in healthy donors. 13 Jbeta primers and 60 Vbeta primers were used for the PCR. Clones were read by immunoSEQ multiplex PCR, and TCRdb kept only the in-frame ones, dropping some. This repertoire shows fewer than 200,000 clones, approximately 80% found once; its top ten account for 0.75% to 0.9%. Source material: PBMCs. The receptors originated from a woman in her late teens or twenties in good health and CMV-seronegative.

V and J are TRBV27 and TRBJ2-1; 10 bases fit TRBD2. V trimming: 5 bases; J trimming: 7 bases; junction bases outside the gene matches: 11. This CDR3 is 16 amino acids long. Germline V lookup: CDR1 MNHEY, CDR2 SMNVEV (reference sequence). CDR3 in DNA: TGTGCCAGCAGTCAGAGGACTAGCGGAAATGTTAATGAGCAGTTCTTC. Translation gives CASSQRTSGNVNEQFF.

The chain is built from TRBV6-1 and TRBJ2-1; 11 bases map to TRBD2. Losses at the gene ends were 10 bases for V and 0 bases for J; bases not matched to a gene: 5. The germline V gene encodes CDR1 MNHNS and CDR2 SASEGT. This CDR3 contains 15 residues. The CDR3 protein is CATRLAGSSYNEQFF. CDR3 in DNA: TGTGCCACCAGACTAGCGGGGAGCTCCTACAATGAGCAGTTCTTC.

The chain uses TRBV30 and TRBJ2-2, with 7 bases fitting TRBD2. Germline V gene data show CDR1 as GTSNPN and CDR2 as SVGIG (reference sequence). The CDR3 spans 14 residues. Unmatched junction bases numbered 6, after V lost 1 base and J lost 7 bases. The CDR3 DNA follows: TGTGCCTGGAGTGGGACTGGCGGGGGCGGGGAGCTGTTTTTT. Translating it yields CAWSGTGGGGELFF.

The genes are TRBV30 and TRBJ2-1; 12 positions agree with TRBD2. Germline-derived CDR1 and CDR2 are GTSNPN and SVGIG (reference sequence). V was clipped by 3 bases and J by 6 bases; unmatched bases: 0. This CDR3 has 13 residues. DNA of the CDR3: TGTGCCTGGAGGACTAGCGGGGGCAATGAGCAGTTCTTC. Amino acids: CAWRTSGGNEQFF.

The chain uses TRBV7-9 and TRBJ1-5; the D is unclear. This CDR3 contains 18 residues. Trimming left V 0 bases short and J 0 bases short, with 15 bases between. From germline, CDR1 is SEHNR and CDR2 FQNEAQ (reference sequence). The CDR3 region is CASSLAMAGTLSNQPQHF. In DNA, the CDR3 is TGTGCCAGCAGCTTAGCGATGGCAGGAACCCTTAGCAATCAGCCCCAGCATTTT.

This clone has only one observation. V and J are TRBV28 and TRBJ2-7, with D uncertain. Germline V lookup: CDR1 MDHEN, CDR2 SYDVKM. V was clipped by 2 bases and J by 3 bases, with 5 bases between them. The CDR3 spans 12 residues. CDR3 region: CASSLGVYEQYF. The CDR3 nucleotides are TGTGCCAGCAGTTTAGGAGTCTACGAGCAGTACTTC.

This chain uses TRBV7-9 with TRBJ1-5; no reliable D call. Trimming cost V 3 bases and J 4 bases, with 10 bases left between them. The CDR3 has 14 amino acids. CDR1 and CDR2 (germline): SEHNR, FQNEAQ (reference sequence). CDR3 residues: CASSFSDSNQPQHF. The CDR3 coding sequence is TGTGCCAGCAGCTTTAGCGACTCAAATCAGCCCCAGCATTTT.

This clone was recorded a few times. V gene TRBV18 combines with J gene TRBJ2-3; 8 positions match TRBD2. The CDR3 loop spans 20 amino acids. Per the germline V gene, CDR1 is KGHSH and CDR2 is LQKENI. The trim removed 0 bases at V and 4 bases at J, leaving 18 bases unmatched. The chain's CDR3 is CASSPPRWMVGAGVADTQYF. Here the CDR3 DNA reads TGTGCCAGCTCACCACCGCGGTGGATGGTTGGAGCGGGAGTCGCAGATACGCAGTATTTT.

The CDR3 bases are TGTGCCAGCAGCTTACGGGGGGCCCCTTACAATGAGCAGTTCTTC. It encodes CASSLRGAPYNEQFF. The gene calls are TRBV13 and TRBJ2-1, with D tentatively TRBD2 (7 bases). The CDR3 has 15 residues. V lost 2 bases and J 4 bases, leaving 12 bases between the germline ends. Germline V gene sequence: CDR1 PRHDT, CDR2 FYEKMQ (reference sequence).

This clone was counted only a few times. The chain carries TRBV7-2 and TRBJ1-1; 7 nucleotides line up with TRBD1. Germline lookup yields CDR1 SGHTA and CDR2 FQGNSA. With V trimmed by 0 bases and J by 2 bases, 9 bases remained unmatched. The CDR3 is 17 amino acids. The CDR3 reads CASSLARTGRGNTEAFF. The CDR3 DNA reads TGTGCCAGCAGCTTAGCTCGGACAGGTCGGGGAAACACTGAAGCTTTCTTT.

The V call is TRBV7-8, the J call TRBJ2-2, with a possible D match to TRBD2 (5 bases). This CDR3 contains 16 residues. V was trimmed by 0 bases and J by 6 bases, leaving 14 bases between them. CDR1 is SGHVS and CDR2 is FQNEAQ in the germline V gene. The CDR3 protein is CASSLAGSSWPGELFF. CDR3 nucleotide sequence: TGTGCCAGCAGCTTAGCAGGGAGTAGCTGGCCCGGGGAGCTGTTTTTT.

The V gene is TRBV28, the J gene TRBJ1-1; D perhaps matches TRBD1 (5 bases). The CDR3 is 12 amino acids. Germline V gives CDR1 MDHEN, CDR2 SYDVKM. DNA for the CDR3: TGTGCGGCGTTAGACAGACACACTGAAGCTTTCTTT. Amino acids: CAALDRHTEAFF. Using reference TRBV28 and TRBJ1-1 for the parts outside the CDR3, the full variable domain is DVKVTQSSRYLVKRTGEKVFLECVQDMDHENMFWYRQDPGLGLRLIYFSYDVKMKEKGDIPEGYSVSREKKERFSLILESASTNQTSMYLCAALDRHTEAFFGQGTRLTVV.

Details on this clone: At one end the junction does not follow the germline gene, possibly because of a read error. This chain connects TRBV7-9 to TRBJ1-1, with D maybe TRBD1 (5 bases). Germline V lookup: CDR1 SEHNR, CDR2 FQNEAQ (reference sequence). The length of the CDR3 is 16 residues. Here the CDR3 reads CSSSHPSGRGDPEAFF. The CDR3 coding sequence is TGTTCCAGCAGCCACCCTTCAGGGAGGGGCGATCCTGAAGCTTTCTTT.

The table lists this clone with a count of one. This chain uses TRBV29-1 with TRBJ1-1; D call uncertain. There are 14 residues in the CDR3. Trimming pared 5 bases from V and 0 bases from J, leaving 13 bases between. CDR1 is SQVTM and CDR2 is ANQGSEA in the germline V gene. CDR3 region: CSVSGGRLNTEAFF. For the CDR3, the DNA is TGCAGCGTTTCCGGCGGGAGACTGAACACTGAAGCTTTCTTT.

The chain couples TRBV28 to TRBJ2-3; the match to TRBD2 covers 8 bases. Germline CDR1 reads MDHEN; CDR2 reads SYDVKM. The CDR3 totals 16 residues. V lost 2 bases to trimming and J lost 3 bases; unmatched junction nucleotides: 7. The CDR3 DNA is TGTGCCAGCAGTTTAGGGGTCGGGAGGGAGACAGATACGCAGTATTTT. It yields the protein CASSLGVGRETDTQYF.

Here the CDR3 DNA reads TGTGCCACCAGGACAGTCAATCAGCCCCAGCATTTT. Protein sequence: CATRTVNQPQHF. This chain uses TRBV10-3 with TRBJ1-5, with D possibly being TRBD1 (6 bases). V dropped 10 bases and J dropped 3 bases, with 10 bases sitting between them. Germline assignment: CDR1 ENHRY and CDR2 SYGVKD. The CDR3 covers 12 residues.

This clone showed up just a few times. The chain is built from TRBV7-8 and TRBJ2-7; no clear D. Germline CDR1 is SGHVS and CDR2 is FQNEAQ. V gave up 9 bases and J gave up 4 bases, with 22 bases separating them. There are 15 residues in the CDR3. Here the CDR3 reads CASFFKEKTAYEQYF. In DNA form, the CDR3 reads TGTGCCAGTTTTTTCAAGGAGAAGACGGCATACGAGCAGTACTTC.

J is TRBJ2-1 and V is TRBV27; 12 nucleotides match TRBD2. This CDR3 is 20 amino acids long. CDR1 MNHEY and CDR2 SMNVEV come from the germline V gene (reference sequence). J was trimmed by 4 bases and V by 5 bases; bases with no gene match: 18. The CDR3 region is CASSHLYLRTSGTPYNEQFF. CDR3 nucleotide sequence: TGTGCCAGCAGTCACCTTTACCTTAGGACTAGCGGGACCCCATACAATGAGCAGTTCTTC.

This chain joins TRBV9 and TRBJ2-1, with TRBD1 as a possible D gene (6 bases). The CDR3 is 11 residues long. V was clipped by 7 bases and J by 7 bases, with 9 bases between them. Germline V gene lookup returns CDR1 SGDLS and CDR2 YYNGEE. CDR3 residues: CASERGNEQFF. The CDR3 DNA reads TGTGCCAGCGAGAGGGGGAATGAGCAGTTCTTC.